This T cell receptor (beta chain) was observed in a study of shared clonotypes between healthy human individuals (dated by TCRdb to 2019 to 2021). In the study overall: The cohort comprised two women and a few men aged 18 to 49 years. For each donor, three plates each were used for CD4 naive and CD4 memory, two plates were used for CD8 naive, and one plate was used for CD8 memory. To estimate repertoire size and how much clonotype sharing occurs between individuals, the study deeply sequenced the blood TCR repertoires of about five healthy adults. Different laboratories and diverse techniques were used to prepare libraries and sequence TCR repertoires, to increase sequencing depth and limit assay-specific biases. Each donor's leukapheresis produced roughly between roughly 0.85 and 10 billion PBMCs. The study at large found these results: Because the study included only a small number of donors, the genetic and exposure-history diversity represented was limited. Even with the large sequencing depth, rarefaction of the sorted-subset datasets indicated that sequencing was incomplete. Sharing across a handful of donors was observed for 4.5% to 6.5% of naive CD4, over 3% of naive CD8, roughly 2.3% of memory CD4, and around 0.44% of memory CD8 clonotypes. Sampling was restricted to blood, and TCR repertoires in tissues likely differ from the TCR repertoires found in blood. Based on pairwise subsampling, the degree of clonotype sharing among donors was expected to be affected by sequencing depth. Naive subsets generally had larger estimated clonotype richness than memory subsets. Compared with non-shared clonotypes, clonotypes shared by all four sorted-subset donors had higher generation probabilities.

TCR CDR3 regions were amplified from genomic DNA by multiplex PCR using the deep immunoSEQ assay. For each cell subset, the extracted genomic DNA was distributed evenly across all wells of several immunoSEQ 96-well plates, and each plate served as one replicate. For sorted subsets, roughly 200 ng of genomic DNA, equivalent to tens of thousands of T cell genomes, went into each replicate PCR. Purified libraries were measured with a Qubit 3.0 fluorometer, size-checked on a Bioanalyzer 2100, and measured again with the KAPA Library Quantification kit. Every immunoSEQ 96-well plate was sequenced on a dedicated single-read 150-cycle Illumina NextSeq 550 flow cell. Concerning the study's data processing: Because the immunoSEQ output held only junctional sequences and lacked quality scores, the filtering could not match the filtering applied to full-length reads. To assign V/J genes and CDR3, sequences were annotated using PyIR, a Python wrapper for IgBLAST v1.9, with IMGT germline references. Reads were filtered out if the reads had weak V/J assignments (E-value above 1e-6), no CDR3, stop codons, out-of-frame junctions, or ambiguous translated residues. V3J clonotypes were defined as sequences sharing the same inferred V gene, J gene, and CDR3 amino acid sequence. Percentage overlap between repertoires was calculated by dividing the number of shared unique clonotypes by the size of the smaller repertoire. Three approaches were used to assess repertoire richness: RTK rarefaction, the Chao1 estimator, and Recon v2.1 estimates of unobserved clonotypes. Generation probabilities for all TCRbeta clonotypes obtained by the gDNA method from four donors were computed using OLGA. What TCRdb holds here is the immuneACCESS table cut down to in-frame rearrangements. Part of the clones is not present; checked against another copy, under half of the missing clones reflect an unresolved V gene, and the others are unexplained. V, J and clone size are those of that table, while D and trimming were read from the DNA. This sample holds around 100,000 clones; just over 65% were observed only once. Clones ranked in the top ten supply about 25% of the sample.

Donors were healthy HIV-negative adults with no recently reported acute infections or vaccinations. Every donor was a Caucasian adult residing in Nashville, Tennessee, USA. The CD8 memory samples were a combination of magnetically selected CD45RO+ cells and CCR7-negative CD45RA+ effector memory (TemRA) cells. Blood was obtained by leukapheresis, after which PBMCs were separated by Ficoll-Histopaque density gradient centrifugation and cryopreserved in liquid nitrogen vapor phase. Purity and quantity of every magnetically sorted T cell population were checked by analytical flow cytometry. From each sorted fraction, genomic DNA was isolated and quantified by UV absorbance on a Nanodrop 2000c. The germline V gene yields MNHNS for CDR1 and SASEGT for CDR2. V drops 4 bases and J drops 7 bases, leaving 13 bases in between. Counted from cysteine to phenylalanine, this CDR3 has 14 amino acids. The read is trimmed to its CDR3 DNA, 42 bases read in frame from base 1.

Remarks on this clone: Its antigen is currently not known. Base-call qualities are not available, and no considerably larger clone is one nucleotide away.

The rearranged segments are TRBV6-1 and TRBJ1-4, and TRBD1 may be the D gene, going by 6 matching bases. The sequenced sample consisted of memory CD8+ T cells sorted from blood. What the cell subset or site label conveys for this sample: CD45RO+ cells pooled with CCR7-negative TemRA cells. The receptor was derived from a woman in her 30s in good health. Read as DNA, the sequence is TGTGCCAGCAGTGCCTTACAGGGCCCTGAAAAACTGTTTTTT. Translated, this gives CASSALQGPEKLFF.